The 18 T cell receptor beta chains below all came from one sample that was sequenced in a study of response to subunit inactivated influenza vaccine. TCRdb fed the RT-PCR reads into MiXCR, producing one record per CDR3 protein. Of roughly 460,000 distinct CDR3 sequences listed, roughly 9.8% are singletons. The sequencing here drew on PBMCs from blood, taken 40 to 50 days after vaccination. Receptors originate from a man in his forties or fifties who received an inactivated influenza vaccine.

This chain uses TRBV6-5 with TRBJ2-1, with D tentatively TRBD2 (5 bases). Germline CDR1 MNHEY, CDR2 SVGAGI. The CDR3 is made up of 12 amino acids. Trimming pared 0 bases from V and 15 bases from J, leaving 12 bases between. This CDR3 reads CASSYSSASLFF. The CDR3 coding sequence is TGTGCCAGCAGTTACTCGTCGGCTAGCCTGTTCTTC.

This chain uses TRBV4-1 with TRBJ2-5; unclear D gene. Germline V CDR1 and CDR2: MGHRA, YSYEKL. This CDR3 is built from 15 residues. With 5 bases removed from V and 0 bases from J, the gap between germline ends came to 13 bases. Here the CDR3 DNA reads TGCGCCAGCAGCGCCTCGAGTACTAACCAAGAGACCCAGTACTTC. It is translated as CASSASSTNQETQYF.

The chain couples TRBV6-5 to TRBJ2-7; D is possibly TRBD2 (6 bases). Per the germline V gene, CDR1 is MNHEY and CDR2 is SVGAGI. V was clipped by 0 bases and J by 3 bases, with 18 bases between them. This CDR3 is built from 17 residues. The CDR3 loop reads CASSYSLGGSYYYEQYF. DNA for the CDR3: TGTGCCAGCAGTTACTCCCTCGGAGGGTCATACTACTACGAGCAGTACTTC.

The J gene is TRBJ2-5, the V gene TRBV7-9; D assignment may be TRBD1 or TRBD2 (5 bases each). The CDR3 runs to 16 residues. Germline V gene sequence: CDR1 SEHNR, CDR2 FQNEAQ (reference sequence). Trimming removed 5 bases at V and 3 bases at J, with 19 bases between. CDR3 sequence: CASSHGTQTREETQYF. The CDR3 DNA reads as TGTGCCAGCAGCCACGGGACCCAGACCCGAGAAGAGACCCAGTACTTC.

Concerning this clonotype: One end of the junction is discordant with germline, which a read error may explain. The V gene is TRBV7-6, the J gene TRBJ2-1, with D tentatively TRBD2 (6 bases). The CDR3 totals 17 residues. The germline CDR1 and CDR2 sequences are SGHVS and FNYEAQ. CDR3 sequence reads: CATSLLVSGNSYNEQFF. CDR3 nucleotides: TGTGCCACCAGCTTACTCGTTAGCGGAAACTCCTACAATGAGCAGTTCTTC.

This clonotype was observed a few times. The chain uses TRBV7-8 and TRBJ2-1; D is undetermined. The V and J ends lost 5 bases and 10 bases respectively, with 6 bases between them. This CDR3 comprises 10 residues. Per the germline V gene, CDR1 is SGHVS and CDR2 is FQNEAQ. The CDR3 sequence is CASSPHEQFF. In DNA, the CDR3 is TGTGCCAGCAGCCCCCACGAGCAGTTCTTC.

This clonotype has a handful of counts. The rearrangement uses TRBV10-3 and TRBJ2-7, with TRBD2 as a possible D gene (6 bases). The V gene's germline CDR1 is ENHRY and CDR2 SYGVKD. V lost 5 bases, J lost 3 bases, and 14 bases lay in between. The CDR3 loop spans 14 amino acids. Written as DNA, the CDR3 is TGTGCCATCAGTACTCCGGGGGTTATCTACGAGCAGTACTTC. Translated: CAISTPGVIYEQYF.

The chain employs TRBV25-1 and TRBJ2-2; 8 bases align to TRBD2. Germline CDR1 and CDR2: MGHDK and SYGVNS. Germline trimming cut 3 bases from V and 6 bases from J; bases unmatched to any gene: 18. This CDR3 is 19 amino acids long. CDR3 loop: CASSDHGGGGNRGAGELFF. CDR3 DNA sequence: TGTGCCAGCAGTGACCACGGGGGGGGCGGGAACCGTGGCGCCGGGGAGCTGTTTTTT.

V and J are TRBV3-1 and TRBJ1-2, with D possibly being TRBD1 (6 bases). This CDR3 has 15 amino acids. Per the germline V gene, CDR1 is LGHDT and CDR2 is YNNKEL (reference sequence). Trimming took off 0 bases at V and 4 bases at J, with 12 bases between the two ends. CDR3 protein: CASSQEGGSLYGYTF. The CDR3 coding sequence is TGTGCCAGCAGCCAAGAAGGGGGGTCGCTCTATGGCTACACCTTC.

V gene TRBV10-3 combines with J gene TRBJ2-3; TRBD2 is a possible D gene (5 bases). V was clipped by 3 bases and J by 4 bases, with 14 bases between them. Germline V gene data show CDR1 as ENHRY and CDR2 as SYGVKD. The CDR3 is 15 amino acids. CDR3 DNA sequence: TGTGCCATCAGTGACATCAGGACTGGATCAGATACGCAGTATTTT. This translates into CAISDIRTGSDTQYF.

This clonotype was detected ten times or more. The chain links TRBV4-2 to TRBJ2-5; 11 bases agree with TRBD2. The CDR3 extends over 16 amino acids. V was pared by 3 bases and J by 3 bases, with 6 bases of the junction left unmatched. Per the germline V gene, CDR1 is LGHNA and CDR2 is YNFKEQ. CDR3 sequence: CASSQVAGGPEETQYF. Here the CDR3 DNA reads TGTGCCAGCAGCCAGGTAGCGGGAGGGCCAGAAGAGACCCAGTACTTC.

This clonotype was detected a few times. The V call is TRBV5-1, the J call TRBJ2-3, with 9 bases identical to TRBD1. The CDR3 extends over 16 amino acids. CDR1 is SGHRS, CDR2 YFSETQ, per germline. V lost 0 bases to trimming and J lost 2 bases; unmatched junction nucleotides: 4. The CDR3 nucleotides are TGCGCCAGCAGCTTGGAGACAGGGGGTTTCACAGATACGCAGTATTTT. This gives the protein CASSLETGGFTDTQYF.

This clonotype was detected only a few times. This chain joins TRBV11-2 and TRBJ1-2; D unresolved. Per germline, CDR1 SGHAT and CDR2 FQNNGV. The CDR3 covers 16 residues. V shed 2 bases and J shed 0 bases, with 13 bases lying between them. CDR3 protein: CASSLPLPQTNYGYTF. CDR3 coding DNA: TGTGCCAGCAGCTTACCCCTCCCGCAGACTAACTATGGCTACACCTTC.

This clonotype was counted at least ten times. The V and J genes are TRBV5-5 and TRBJ2-5, with no clear D. Germline CDR1 and CDR2: SGHKS and YYEKEE (reference sequence). CDR3 length: 12 amino acids. V lost 3 bases and J 7 bases, leaving 10 bases between the germline ends. CDR3 sequence reads: CASSSEVGTQYF. For the CDR3, the DNA is TGTGCCAGCAGCTCTGAGGTTGGGACCCAGTACTTC.

At least ten counts were recorded for this clonotype. The V and J genes are TRBV12-3 or TRBV12-4 and TRBJ1-6; TRBD1 is a possible D gene (5 bases). The CDR3 covers 12 residues. V lost 4 bases to trimming and J lost 13 bases, with 11 bases between them. CDR3 protein: CASSSAGRPLHF. The CDR3, as DNA: TGTGCCAGCAGTTCCGCGGGACGGCCCCTCCACTTT.

This clonotype appeared many times. V is TRBV29-1 and J is TRBJ2-1; D not resolved. The CDR3 covers 15 residues. Deletions cut 2 bases from V and 3 bases from J, with 14 bases between. Germline CDR1 and CDR2: SQVTM and ANQGSEA. The CDR3 DNA is TGCAGCGTTGAATTGTCCCGAGGATTCTACAATGAGCAGTTCTTC. Amino acid sequence: CSVELSRGFYNEQFF.

This rearrangement joins TRBV4-2 to TRBJ2-2; D gene uncertain. Germline loops: CDR1 LGHNA, CDR2 YNFKEQ. Trimming took off 0 bases at V and 5 bases at J, with 10 bases between the two ends. CDR3 length: 15 amino acids. DNA for the CDR3: TGTGCCAGCAGCCAAGATTTTGAAGCTACCGGGGAGCTGTTTTTT. This sequence encodes CASSQDFEATGELFF.

The V and J genes are TRBV28 and TRBJ1-2; 7 bases line up with TRBD1. The CDR3 spans 15 residues. V lost 3 bases, J lost 6 bases, and 10 bases stayed unmatched. Per the germline V gene, CDR1 is MDHEN and CDR2 is SYDVKM. The CDR3 spells CASSFEATGMDGYTF. As DNA, the CDR3 is TGTGCCAGCAGTTTCGAAGCGACAGGGATGGATGGCTACACCTTC.